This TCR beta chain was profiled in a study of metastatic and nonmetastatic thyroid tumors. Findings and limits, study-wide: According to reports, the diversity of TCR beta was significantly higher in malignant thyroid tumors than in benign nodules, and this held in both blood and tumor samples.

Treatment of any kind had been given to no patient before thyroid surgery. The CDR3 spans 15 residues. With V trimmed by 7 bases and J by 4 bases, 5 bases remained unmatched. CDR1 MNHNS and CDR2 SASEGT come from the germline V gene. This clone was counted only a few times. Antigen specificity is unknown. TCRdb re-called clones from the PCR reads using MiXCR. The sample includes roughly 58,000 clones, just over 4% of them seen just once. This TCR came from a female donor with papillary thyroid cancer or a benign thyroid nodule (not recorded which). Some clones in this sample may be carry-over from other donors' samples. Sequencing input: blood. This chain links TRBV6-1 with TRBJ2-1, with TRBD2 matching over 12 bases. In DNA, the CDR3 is TGTGCCAGCATCAAACTAGCGGGAGGATACAATGAGCAGTTCTTC. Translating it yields CASIKLAGGYNEQFF.